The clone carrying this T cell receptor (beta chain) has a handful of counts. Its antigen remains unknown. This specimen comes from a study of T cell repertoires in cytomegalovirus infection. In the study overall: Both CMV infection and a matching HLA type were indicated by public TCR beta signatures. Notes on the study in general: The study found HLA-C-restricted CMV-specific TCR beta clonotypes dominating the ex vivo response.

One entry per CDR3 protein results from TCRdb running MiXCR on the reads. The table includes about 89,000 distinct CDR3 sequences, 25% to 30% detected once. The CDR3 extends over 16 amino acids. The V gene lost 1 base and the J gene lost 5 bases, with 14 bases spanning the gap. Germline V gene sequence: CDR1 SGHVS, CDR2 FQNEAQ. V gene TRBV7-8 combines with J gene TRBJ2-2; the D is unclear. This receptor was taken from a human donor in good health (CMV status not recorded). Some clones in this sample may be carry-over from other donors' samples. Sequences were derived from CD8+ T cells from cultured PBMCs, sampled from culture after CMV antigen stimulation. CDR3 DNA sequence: TGTGCCAGCAGCTTAGAGGTGGGCCTACGGACCGGGGAGCTGTTTTTT. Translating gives CASSLEVGLRTGELFF.